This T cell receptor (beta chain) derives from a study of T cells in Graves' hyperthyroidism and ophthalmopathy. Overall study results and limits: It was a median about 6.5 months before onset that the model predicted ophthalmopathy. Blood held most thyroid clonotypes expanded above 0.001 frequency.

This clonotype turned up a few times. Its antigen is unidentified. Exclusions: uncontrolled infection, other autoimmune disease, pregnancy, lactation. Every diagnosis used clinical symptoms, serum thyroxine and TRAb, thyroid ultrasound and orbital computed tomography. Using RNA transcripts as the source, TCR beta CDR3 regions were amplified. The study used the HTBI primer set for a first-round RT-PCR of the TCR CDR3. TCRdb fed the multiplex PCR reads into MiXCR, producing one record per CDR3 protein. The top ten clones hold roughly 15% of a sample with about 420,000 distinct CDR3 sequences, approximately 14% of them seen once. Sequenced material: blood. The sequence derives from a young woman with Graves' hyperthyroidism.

The CDR3: CASSRTDSTDEQYF. CDR3 DNA sequence: TGCGCCAGCAGCCGAACGGACAGTACGGACGAGCAGTACTTC. The chain uses TRBV4-1 and TRBJ2-7, with TRBD1 as a possible D gene (6 bases). The CDR3 spans 14 residues. V was shortened by 4 bases and J by 5 bases, with 15 bases between the two germline ends. From germline, CDR1 is MGHRA and CDR2 YSYEKL.